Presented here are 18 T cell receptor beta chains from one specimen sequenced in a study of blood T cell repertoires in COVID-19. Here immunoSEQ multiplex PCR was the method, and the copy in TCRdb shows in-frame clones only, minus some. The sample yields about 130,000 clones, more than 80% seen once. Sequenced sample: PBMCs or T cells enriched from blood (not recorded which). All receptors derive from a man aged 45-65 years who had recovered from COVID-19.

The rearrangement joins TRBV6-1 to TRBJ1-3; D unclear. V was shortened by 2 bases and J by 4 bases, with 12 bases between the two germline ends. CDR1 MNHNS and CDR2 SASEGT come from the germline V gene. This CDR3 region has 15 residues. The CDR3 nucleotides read TGTGCCAGCAGTGAATCGGTTCGGGTCGGAAACACCATATATTTT. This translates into CASSESVRVGNTIYF.

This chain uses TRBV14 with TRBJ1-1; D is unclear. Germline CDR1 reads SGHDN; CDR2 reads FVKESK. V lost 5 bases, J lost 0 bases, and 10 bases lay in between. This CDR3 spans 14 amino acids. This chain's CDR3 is CASSFAGMNTEAFF. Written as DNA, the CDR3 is TGTGCCAGCAGCTTCGCGGGAATGAACACTGAAGCTTTCTTT. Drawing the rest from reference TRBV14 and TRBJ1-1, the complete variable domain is EAGVTQFPSHSVIEKGQTVTLRCDPISGHDNLYWYRRVMGKEIKFLLHFVKESKQDESGMPNNRFLAERTGGTYSTLKVQPAELEDSGVYFCASSFAGMNTEAFFGQGTRLTVV.

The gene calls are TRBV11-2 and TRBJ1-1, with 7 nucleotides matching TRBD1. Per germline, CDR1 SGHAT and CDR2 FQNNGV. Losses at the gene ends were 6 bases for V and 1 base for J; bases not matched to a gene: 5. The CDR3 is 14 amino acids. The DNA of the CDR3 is TGTGCCAGCAGTTTCCGGACAGGGAACACTGAAGCTTTCTTT. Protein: CASSFRTGNTEAFF.

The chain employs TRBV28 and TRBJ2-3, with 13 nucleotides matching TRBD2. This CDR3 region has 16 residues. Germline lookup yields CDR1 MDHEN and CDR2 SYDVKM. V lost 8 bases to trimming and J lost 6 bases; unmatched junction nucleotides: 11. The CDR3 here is CASAETSGGPPDTQYF. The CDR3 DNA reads TGTGCCAGCGCCGAGACTAGCGGGGGGCCGCCGGATACGCAGTATTTT. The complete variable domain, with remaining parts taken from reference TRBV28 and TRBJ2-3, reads DVKVTQSSRYLVKRTGEKVFLECVQDMDHENMFWYRQDPGLGLRLIYFSYDVKMKEKGDIPEGYSVSREKKERFSLILESASTNQTSMYLCASAETSGGPPDTQYFGPGTRLTVL.

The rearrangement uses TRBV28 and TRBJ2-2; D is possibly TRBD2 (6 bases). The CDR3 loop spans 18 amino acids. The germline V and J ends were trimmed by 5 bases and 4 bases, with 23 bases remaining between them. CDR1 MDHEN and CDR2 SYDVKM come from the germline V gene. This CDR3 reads CASSPGLAWELVTGELFF. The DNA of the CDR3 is TGTGCCAGCAGTCCCGGTCTAGCGTGGGAGCTGGTCACCGGGGAGCTGTTTTTT.

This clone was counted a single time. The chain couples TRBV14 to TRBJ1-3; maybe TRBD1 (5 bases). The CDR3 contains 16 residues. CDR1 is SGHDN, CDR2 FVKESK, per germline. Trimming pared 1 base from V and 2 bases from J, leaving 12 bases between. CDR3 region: CASSQGRTRTGNTIYF. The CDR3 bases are TGTGCCAGCAGCCAAGGCCGGACACGGACTGGAAACACCATATATTTT.

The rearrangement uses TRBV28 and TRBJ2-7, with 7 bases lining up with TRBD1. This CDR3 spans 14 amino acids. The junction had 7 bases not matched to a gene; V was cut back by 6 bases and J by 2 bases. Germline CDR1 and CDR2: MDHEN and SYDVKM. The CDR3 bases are TGTGCCAGCAGAAGACAGGGACCACCCTACGAGCAGTACGTC. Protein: CASRRQGPPYEQYV.

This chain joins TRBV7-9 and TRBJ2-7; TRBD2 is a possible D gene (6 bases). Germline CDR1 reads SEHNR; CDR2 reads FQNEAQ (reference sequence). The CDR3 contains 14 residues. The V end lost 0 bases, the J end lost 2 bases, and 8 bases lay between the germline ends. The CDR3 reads CASSLAGGPYEQYV. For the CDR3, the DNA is TGTGCCAGCAGCTTAGCGGGGGGTCCCTACGAGCAGTACGTC.

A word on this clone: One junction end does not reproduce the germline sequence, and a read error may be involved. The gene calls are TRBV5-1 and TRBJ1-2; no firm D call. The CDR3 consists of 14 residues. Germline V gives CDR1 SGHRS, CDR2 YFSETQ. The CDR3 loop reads CASSPESTNYGYIF. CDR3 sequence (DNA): TGCGCCAGCAGCCCAGAATCCACTAACTATGGCTACATCTTC.

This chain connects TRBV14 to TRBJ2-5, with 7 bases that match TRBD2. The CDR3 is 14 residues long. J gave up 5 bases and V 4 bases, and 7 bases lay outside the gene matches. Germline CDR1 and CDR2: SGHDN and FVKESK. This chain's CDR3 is CASSPRDYSETQYF. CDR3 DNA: TGTGCCAGCAGCCCCCGGGACTACTCTGAGACCCAGTACTTC.

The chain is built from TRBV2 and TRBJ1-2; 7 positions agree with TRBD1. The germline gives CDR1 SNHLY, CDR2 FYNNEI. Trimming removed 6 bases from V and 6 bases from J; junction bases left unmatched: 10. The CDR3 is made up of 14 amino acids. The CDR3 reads CASRETGIGDGYTF. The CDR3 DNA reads TGTGCCAGCAGGGAGACAGGGATTGGAGATGGCTACACCTTC.

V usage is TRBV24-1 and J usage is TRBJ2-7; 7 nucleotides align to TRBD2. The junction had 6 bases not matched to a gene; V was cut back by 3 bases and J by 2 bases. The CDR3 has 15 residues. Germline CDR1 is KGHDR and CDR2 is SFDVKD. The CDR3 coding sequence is TGTGCCACCAGTGATGAGAGCGGGACCGCCTACGAGCAGTACTTC. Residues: CATSDESGTAYEQYF.

The CDR3 region has the DNA TGTGCCAGCAGGCCACAGGGGGCTCGGCACGAGCAGTACTTC. This encodes CASRPQGARHEQYF. This chain uses TRBV3-1 (or the pseudogene TRBV3-2) with TRBJ2-7, with TRBD1 matching over 9 bases. Per germline, CDR1 LGHDT and CDR2 YNNKEL (reference sequence). The CDR3 runs 14 residues. V was clipped by 6 bases and J by 5 bases; unmatched bases: 8.

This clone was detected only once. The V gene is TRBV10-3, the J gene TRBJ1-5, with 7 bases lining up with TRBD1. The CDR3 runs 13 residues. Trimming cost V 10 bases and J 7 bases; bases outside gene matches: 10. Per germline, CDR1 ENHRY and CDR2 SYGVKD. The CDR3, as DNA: TGTGCCAGTGGACCTGACAGGGACCAGCCCCAGCATTTT. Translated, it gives CASGPDRDQPQHF.

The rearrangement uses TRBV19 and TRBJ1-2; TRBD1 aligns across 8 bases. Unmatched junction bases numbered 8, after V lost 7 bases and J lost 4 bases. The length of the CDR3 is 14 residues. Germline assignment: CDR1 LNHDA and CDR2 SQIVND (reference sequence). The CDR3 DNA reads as TGTGCCAGTAACAGCCGGGACAGGTTCTATGGCTACACCTTC. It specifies CASNSRDRFYGYTF.

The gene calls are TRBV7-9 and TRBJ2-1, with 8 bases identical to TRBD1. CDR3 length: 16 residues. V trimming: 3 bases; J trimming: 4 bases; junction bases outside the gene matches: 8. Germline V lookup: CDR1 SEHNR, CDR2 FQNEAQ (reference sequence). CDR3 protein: CASSLRGQGGYNEQFF. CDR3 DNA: TGTGCCAGCAGCTTGCGAGGACAGGGAGGTTACAATGAGCAGTTCTTC.

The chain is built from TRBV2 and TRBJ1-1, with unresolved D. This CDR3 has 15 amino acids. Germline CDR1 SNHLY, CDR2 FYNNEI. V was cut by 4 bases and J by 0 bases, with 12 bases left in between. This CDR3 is CASSVRDYLNTEAFF. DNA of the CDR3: TGTGCCAGCAGTGTGCGGGATTATTTGAACACTGAAGCTTTCTTT.

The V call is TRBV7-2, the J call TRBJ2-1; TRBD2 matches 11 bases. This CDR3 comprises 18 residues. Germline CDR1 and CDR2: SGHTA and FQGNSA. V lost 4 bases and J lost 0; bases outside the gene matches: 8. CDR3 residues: CASSSPGTSGDSYNEQFF. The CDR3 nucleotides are TGTGCCAGCAGCTCCCCGGGGACTAGCGGTGACTCCTACAATGAGCAGTTCTTC.